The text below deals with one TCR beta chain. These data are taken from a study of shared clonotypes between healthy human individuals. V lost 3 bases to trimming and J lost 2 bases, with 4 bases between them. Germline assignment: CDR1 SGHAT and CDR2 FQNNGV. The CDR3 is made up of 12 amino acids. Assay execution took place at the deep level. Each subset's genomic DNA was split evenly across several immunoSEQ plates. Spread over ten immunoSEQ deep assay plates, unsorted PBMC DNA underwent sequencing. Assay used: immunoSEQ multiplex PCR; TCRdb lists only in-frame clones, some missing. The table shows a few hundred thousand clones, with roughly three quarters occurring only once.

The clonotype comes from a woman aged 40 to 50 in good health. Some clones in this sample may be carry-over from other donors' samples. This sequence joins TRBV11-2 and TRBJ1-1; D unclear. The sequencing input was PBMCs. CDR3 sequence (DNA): TGTGCCAGCAGCTTGGACAACACTGAAGCTTTCTTT. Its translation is CASSLDNTEAFF.